The rows below give T cell receptor beta chains drawn from one sample of a study of CD8 T cells in ankylosing spondylitis. TCRdb redid the calling of the 5' RACE reads with MiXCR, one entry per CDR3 protein. The sample lists 230,000 or so distinct CDR3 sequences; roughly 18% were seen once. The specimen sequenced was blood, either unsorted or a sorted T cell fraction (not recorded which). Receptors originate from a male donor with ankylosing spondylitis or in good health (not recorded which). The CDR3 runs from the conserved cysteine through the conserved F or W. The D gene is left open where the match is weak. The size field is filled for only some rows; it gives once, few, many or a size class.

d_call: NA
j_call: TRBJ2-7
v_call: TRBV29-1
clone_size: NA
cdr3_aa: CSVRNSFSYEQYF
cdr3_nt: TGCAGCGTTCGGAACAGCTTCTCCTACGAGCAGTACTTC

d_call: NA
j_call: TRBJ1-1
v_call: TRBV12-3/TRBV12-4
clone_size: NA
cdr3_aa: CASSSFQGNTEAFF
cdr3_nt: TGTGCCAGCAGTTCTTTTCAGGGGAACACTGAAGCTTTCTTT

d_call: TRBD1
j_call: TRBJ2-7
v_call: TRBV5-6
clone_size: many
cdr3_aa: CASSRGQGAYEQYF
cdr3_nt: TGTGCCAGCAGCCGGGGACAGGGGGCCTACGAGCAGTACTTC

d_call: NA
j_call: TRBJ1-5
v_call: TRBV4-3
clone_size: NA
cdr3_aa: CASSQDWGASNQPQHF
cdr3_nt: TGCGCCAGCAGCCAAGATTGGGGGGCTAGCAATCAGCCCCAGCATTTT

d_call: NA
j_call: TRBJ2-1
v_call: TRBV20-1
clone_size: few
cdr3_aa: CSARDSWGNEQFF
cdr3_nt: TGCAGTGCTAGAGATTCATGGGGCAATGAGCAGTTCTTC

d_call: NA
j_call: TRBJ1-1
v_call: TRBV5-1
clone_size: many
cdr3_aa: CASSAVNTEAFF
cdr3_nt: TGTGCCAGCAGTGCAGTGAACACTGAAGCTTTCTTT

d_call: NA
j_call: TRBJ1-1
v_call: TRBV9
clone_size: NA
cdr3_aa: CASSVGQGLTNTEAFF
cdr3_nt: TGTGCCAGCAGCGTAGGGCAGGGACTAACGAACACTGAAGCTTTCTTT

d_call: NA
j_call: TRBJ2-7
v_call: TRBV4-1
clone_size: few
cdr3_aa: CASSQGVRLEQYF
cdr3_nt: TGCGCCAGCAGCCAAGGGGTACGCCTCGAGCAGTACTTC

d_call: NA
j_call: TRBJ2-3
v_call: TRBV11-2
clone_size: NA
cdr3_aa: CASSPGRGTDTQYF
cdr3_nt: TGTGCCAGCAGCCCAGGGCGGGGCACAGATACGCAGTATTTT

d_call: TRBD1
j_call: TRBJ1-2
v_call: TRBV19
clone_size: few
cdr3_aa: CASSISAGGYYGYTF
cdr3_nt: TGTGCCAGTAGTATATCCGCAGGGGGCTACTATGGCTACACCTTC

d_call: TRBD1
j_call: TRBJ2-7
v_call: TRBV4-2
clone_size: few
cdr3_aa: CASSQGGQGRYEQYF
cdr3_nt: TGTGCCAGCAGCCAAGGCGGACAGGGGAGATACGAGCAGTACTTC

d_call: TRBD1
j_call: TRBJ2-7
v_call: TRBV20-1
clone_size: many
cdr3_aa: CSARPTGDYEQYF
cdr3_nt: TGCAGTGCTAGACCAACAGGGGACTACGAGCAGTACTTC

d_call: TRBD1
j_call: TRBJ2-2
v_call: TRBV29-1
clone_size: NA
cdr3_aa: CSVIHVGTGTGELFF
cdr3_nt: TGCAGCGTTATCCATGTAGGGACAGGGACCGGGGAGCTGTTTTTT

d_call: NA
j_call: TRBJ2-5
v_call: TRBV21-1
clone_size: NA
cdr3_aa: CASSKDQGTDRDAETQYF
cdr3_nt: TGTGCCAGCAGCAAAGACCAAGGAACGGACAGGGATGCTGAGACCCAGTACTTC

d_call: NA
j_call: TRBJ2-1
v_call: TRBV20-1
clone_size: few
cdr3_aa: CSASTVSYNEQFF
cdr3_nt: TGCAGTGCTAGTACGGTCTCCTACAATGAGCAGTTCTTC

d_call: NA
j_call: TRBJ1-2
v_call: TRBV29-1
clone_size: many
cdr3_aa: CSVGQNYGYTF
cdr3_nt: TGCAGCGTCGGACAGAACTATGGCTACACCTTC

d_call: TRBD2
j_call: TRBJ2-7
v_call: TRBV6-5
clone_size: few
cdr3_aa: CASSYSRGGSNYEQYF
cdr3_nt: TGTGCCAGCAGTTACTCGAGGGGCGGGAGTAACTACGAGCAGTACTTC

d_call: TRBD1
j_call: TRBJ2-7
v_call: TRBV12-3/TRBV12-4
clone_size: few
cdr3_aa: CASRPGQGAYEQYF
cdr3_nt: TGTGCCAGCAGGCCGGGACAGGGGGCCTACGAGCAGTACTTC